This note documents a single TCR beta chain sequence. No antigen is known for it. TCR beta cDNA was prepared out of roughly 520 ng total RNA by means of a constant-region primer. Three nested multiplex PCR rounds, a slightly modified ARM-PCR, produced the libraries for TCR beta. TRBV1-TRBV30 forward primers paired with a C-beta reverse primer were used in the first two PCR rounds, which ran approximately 10 cycles each. TCRdb processed the multiplex PCR reads anew with MiXCR; each CDR3 protein has one entry. The sample holds 100,000 or so distinct CDR3 sequences, over 55% seen once. From unsorted bulk tissue weighing roughly 17-31 mg, DNA and RNA were co-extracted. Chronic HBV infection, which was untreated, was present in the patients. This sample is part of a study of tumor-infiltrating lymphocytes in primary liver carcinoma. Whole-study findings and limits: Tumor top-250-clone fractions significantly exceeded those of blood (p = 0.039).

V dropped 1 base and J dropped 0 bases, with 7 bases sitting between them. The CDR3 is 14 amino acids. In germline, CDR1 is SNHLY, CDR2 FYNNEI. Sequences were obtained from liver tumor tissue from sampling region 5. Subset in this sample: tumor region T5, tumor centre. This rearrangement joins TRBV2 to TRBJ2-7, with no clear D. This receptor was taken from a woman in her sixties with primary liver carcinoma and hepatitis B virus infection. CDR3 sequence (DNA): TGTGCCAGCAGTGAAGGGCAGGTCTCCTACGAGCAGTACTTC. It is translated as CASSEGQVSYEQYF.